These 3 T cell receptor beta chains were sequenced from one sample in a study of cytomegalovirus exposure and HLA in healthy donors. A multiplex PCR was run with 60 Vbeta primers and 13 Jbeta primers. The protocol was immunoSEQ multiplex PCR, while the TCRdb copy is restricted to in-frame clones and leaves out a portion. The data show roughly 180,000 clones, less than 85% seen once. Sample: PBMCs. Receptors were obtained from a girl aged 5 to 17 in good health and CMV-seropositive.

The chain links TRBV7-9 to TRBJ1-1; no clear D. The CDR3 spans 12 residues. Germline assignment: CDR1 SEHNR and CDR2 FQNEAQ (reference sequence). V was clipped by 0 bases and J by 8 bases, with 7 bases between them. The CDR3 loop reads CASSLALAEAFF. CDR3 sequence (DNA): TGTGCCAGCAGCTTAGCGCTGGCAGAAGCTTTCTTT. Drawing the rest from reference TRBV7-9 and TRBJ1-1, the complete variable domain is DTGVSQNPRHKITKRGQNVTFRCDPISEHNRLYWYRQTLGQGPEFLTYFQNEAQLEKSRLLSDRFSAERPKGSFSTLEIQRTEQGDSAMYLCASSLALAEAFFGQGTRLTVV.

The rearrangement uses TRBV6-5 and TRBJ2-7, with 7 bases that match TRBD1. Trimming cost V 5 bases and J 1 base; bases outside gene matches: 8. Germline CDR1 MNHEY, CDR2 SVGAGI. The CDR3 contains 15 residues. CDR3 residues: CASSARDSHSYEQYF. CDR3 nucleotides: TGTGCCAGCAGTGCGAGGGACAGCCATTCCTACGAGCAGTACTTC.

Here the CDR3 reads CAGNTGRGGEQFF. CDR3 coding DNA: TGTGCCGGGAACACTGGACGAGGGGGCGAGCAGTTCTTC. The V gene is TRBV9, the J gene TRBJ2-1; 7 nucleotides match TRBD1. The CDR3 length is 13 residues. Unmatched junction bases numbered 14, after V lost 10 bases and J lost 10 bases. Germline lookup yields CDR1 SGDLS and CDR2 YYNGEE.